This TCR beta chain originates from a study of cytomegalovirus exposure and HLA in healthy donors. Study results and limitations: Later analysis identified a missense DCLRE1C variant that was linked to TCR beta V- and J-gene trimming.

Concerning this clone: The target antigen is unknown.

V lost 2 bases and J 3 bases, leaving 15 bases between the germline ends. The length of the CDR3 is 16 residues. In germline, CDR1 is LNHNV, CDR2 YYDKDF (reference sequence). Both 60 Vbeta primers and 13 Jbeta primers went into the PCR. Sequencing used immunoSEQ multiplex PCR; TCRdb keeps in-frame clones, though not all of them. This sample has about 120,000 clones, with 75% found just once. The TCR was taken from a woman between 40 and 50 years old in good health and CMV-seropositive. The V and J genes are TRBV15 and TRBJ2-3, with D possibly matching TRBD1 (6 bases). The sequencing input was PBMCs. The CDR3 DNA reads TGTGCCACCAGCAGAAACAGGGCCCTTTTAACAGATACGCAGTATTTT. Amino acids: CATSRNRALLTDTQYF.